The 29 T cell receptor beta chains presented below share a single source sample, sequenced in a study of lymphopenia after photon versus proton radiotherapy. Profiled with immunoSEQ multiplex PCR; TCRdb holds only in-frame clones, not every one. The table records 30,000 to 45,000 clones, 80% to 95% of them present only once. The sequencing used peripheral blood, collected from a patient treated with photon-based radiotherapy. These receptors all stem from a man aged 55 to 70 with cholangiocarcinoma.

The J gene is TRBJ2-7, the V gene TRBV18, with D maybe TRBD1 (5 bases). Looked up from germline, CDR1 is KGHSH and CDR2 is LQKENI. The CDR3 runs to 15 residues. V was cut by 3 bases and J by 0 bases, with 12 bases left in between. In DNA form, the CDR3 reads TGTGCCAGCTCACCTACTCTGACAGCCTCCTACGAGCAGTACTTC. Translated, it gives CASSPTLTASYEQYF.

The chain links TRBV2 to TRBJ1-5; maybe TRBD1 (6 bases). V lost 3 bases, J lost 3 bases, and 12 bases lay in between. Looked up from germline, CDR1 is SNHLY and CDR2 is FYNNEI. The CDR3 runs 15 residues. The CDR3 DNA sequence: TGTGCCAGCAGTGAGGCAGGGGTCGACAATCAGCCCCAGCATTTT. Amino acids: CASSEAGVDNQPQHF.

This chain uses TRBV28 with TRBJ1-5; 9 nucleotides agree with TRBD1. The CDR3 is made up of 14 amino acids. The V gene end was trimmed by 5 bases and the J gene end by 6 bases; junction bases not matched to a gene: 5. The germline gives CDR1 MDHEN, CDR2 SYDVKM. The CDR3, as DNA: TGTGCCAGCAGTACAGGGGGCGCAACTCAGCCCCAGCATTTT. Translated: CASSTGGATQPQHF.

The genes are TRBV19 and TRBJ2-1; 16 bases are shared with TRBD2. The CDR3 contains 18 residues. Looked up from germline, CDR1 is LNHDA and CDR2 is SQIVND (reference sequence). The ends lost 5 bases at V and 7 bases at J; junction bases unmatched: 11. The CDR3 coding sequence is TGTGCCAGTAGTGAAGGGACTAGCGGGGGGGCCTTTAGTAATGAGCAGTTCTTC. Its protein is CASSEGTSGGAFSNEQFF.

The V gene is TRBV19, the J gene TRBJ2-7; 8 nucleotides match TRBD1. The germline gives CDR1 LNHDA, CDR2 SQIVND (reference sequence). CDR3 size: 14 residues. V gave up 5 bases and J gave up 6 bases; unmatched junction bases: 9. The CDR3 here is CASSLLQGEAEQYF. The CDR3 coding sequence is TGTGCCAGTAGTCTCTTACAGGGGGAGGCCGAGCAGTACTTC.

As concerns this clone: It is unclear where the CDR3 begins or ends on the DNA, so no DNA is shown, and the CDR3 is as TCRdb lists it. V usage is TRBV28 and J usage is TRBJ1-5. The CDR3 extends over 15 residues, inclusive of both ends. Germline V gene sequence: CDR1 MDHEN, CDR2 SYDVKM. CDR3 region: CASSFLRAGDQPQHF.

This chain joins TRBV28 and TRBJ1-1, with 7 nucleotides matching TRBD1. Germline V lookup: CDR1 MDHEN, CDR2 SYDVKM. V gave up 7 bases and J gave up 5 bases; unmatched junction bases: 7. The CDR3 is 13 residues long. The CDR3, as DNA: TGTGCCAGCATTCCCCCAGGGGGGACTGAAGCTTTCTTT. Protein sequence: CASIPPGGTEAFF.

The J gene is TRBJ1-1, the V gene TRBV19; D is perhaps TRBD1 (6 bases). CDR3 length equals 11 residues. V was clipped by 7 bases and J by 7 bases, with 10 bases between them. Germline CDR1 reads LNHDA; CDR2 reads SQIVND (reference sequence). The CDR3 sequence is CASIEQGEAFF. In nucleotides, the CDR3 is TGTGCCAGTATAGAACAGGGTGAAGCTTTCTTT. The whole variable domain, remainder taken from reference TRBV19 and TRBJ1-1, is DGGITQSPKYLFRKEGQNVTLSCEQNLNHDAMYWYRQDPGQGLRLIYYSQIVNDFQKGDIAEGYSVSREKKESFPLTVTSAQKNPTAFYLCASIEQGEAFFGQGTRLTVV.

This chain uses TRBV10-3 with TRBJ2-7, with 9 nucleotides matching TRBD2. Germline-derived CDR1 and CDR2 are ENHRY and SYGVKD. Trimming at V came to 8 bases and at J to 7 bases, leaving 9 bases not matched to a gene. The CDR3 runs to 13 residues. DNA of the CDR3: TGTGCCATCCGGCTAGCGGGATTGGAAGAGCAGTACTTC. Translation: CAIRLAGLEEQYF.

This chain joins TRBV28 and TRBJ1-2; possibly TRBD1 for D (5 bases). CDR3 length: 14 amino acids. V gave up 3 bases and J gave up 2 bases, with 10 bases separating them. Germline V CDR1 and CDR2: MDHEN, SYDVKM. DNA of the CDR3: TGTGCCAGCAGTTTTGTCAGGGCAAACTATGGCTACACCTTC. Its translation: CASSFVRANYGYTF.

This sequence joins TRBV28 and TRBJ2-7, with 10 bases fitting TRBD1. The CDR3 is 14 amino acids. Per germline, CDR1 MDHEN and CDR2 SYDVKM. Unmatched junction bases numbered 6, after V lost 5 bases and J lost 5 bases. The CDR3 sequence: CASSGRTGGNEQYF. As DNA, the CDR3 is TGTGCCAGCAGTGGACGGACAGGGGGAAACGAGCAGTACTTC. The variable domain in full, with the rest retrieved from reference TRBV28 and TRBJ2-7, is DVKVTQSSRYLVKRTGEKVFLECVQDMDHENMFWYRQDPGLGLRLIYFSYDVKMKEKGDIPEGYSVSREKKERFSLILESASTNQTSMYLCASSGRTGGNEQYFGPGTRLTVT.

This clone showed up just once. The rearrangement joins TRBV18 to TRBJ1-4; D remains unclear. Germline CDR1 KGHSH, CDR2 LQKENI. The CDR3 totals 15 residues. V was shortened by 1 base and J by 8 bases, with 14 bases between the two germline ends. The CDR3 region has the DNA TGTGCCAGCTCACCACGCCGGAGAAGGACCGAAAAACTGTTTTTT. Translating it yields CASSPRRRRTEKLFF.

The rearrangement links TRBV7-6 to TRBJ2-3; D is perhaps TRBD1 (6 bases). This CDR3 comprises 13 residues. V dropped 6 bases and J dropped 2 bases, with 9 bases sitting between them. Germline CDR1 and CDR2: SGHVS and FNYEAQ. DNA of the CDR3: TGTGCCAGCAGTGGGGGCTTCACAGATACGCAGTATTTT. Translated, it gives CASSGGFTDTQYF.

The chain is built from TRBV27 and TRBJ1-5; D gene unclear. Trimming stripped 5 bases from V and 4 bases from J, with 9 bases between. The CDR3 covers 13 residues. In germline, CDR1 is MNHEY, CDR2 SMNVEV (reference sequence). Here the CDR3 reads CASSLGRNQPQHF. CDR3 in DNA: TGTGCCAGCAGTCTAGGGCGGAATCAGCCCCAGCATTTT.

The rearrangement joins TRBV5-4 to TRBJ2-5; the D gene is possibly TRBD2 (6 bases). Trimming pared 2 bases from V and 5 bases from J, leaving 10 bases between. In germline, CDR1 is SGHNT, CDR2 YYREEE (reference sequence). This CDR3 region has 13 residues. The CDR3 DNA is TGTGCCAGCAGCTTCGGCGGGGATGAGACCCAGTACTTC. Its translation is CASSFGGDETQYF.

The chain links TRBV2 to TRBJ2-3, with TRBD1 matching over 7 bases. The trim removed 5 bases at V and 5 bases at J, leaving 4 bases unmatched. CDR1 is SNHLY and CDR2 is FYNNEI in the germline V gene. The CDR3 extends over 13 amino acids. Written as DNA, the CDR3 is TGTGCCAGCAGTAGGGGGCGAGTAGATACGCAGTATTTT. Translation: CASSRGRVDTQYF.

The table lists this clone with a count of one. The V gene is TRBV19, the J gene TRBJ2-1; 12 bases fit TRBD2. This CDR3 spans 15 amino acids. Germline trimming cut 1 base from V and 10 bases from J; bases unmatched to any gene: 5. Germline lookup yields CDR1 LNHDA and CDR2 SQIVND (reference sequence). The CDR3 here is CASSIATSGSREQFF. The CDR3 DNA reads TGTGCCAGTAGTATAGCGACTAGCGGGAGTAGGGAGCAGTTCTTC.

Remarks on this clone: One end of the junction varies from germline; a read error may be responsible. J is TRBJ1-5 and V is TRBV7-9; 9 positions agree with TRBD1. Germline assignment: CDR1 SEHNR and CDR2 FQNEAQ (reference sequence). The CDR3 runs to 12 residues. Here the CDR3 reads CASSLEQGAPDF. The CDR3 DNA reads TGTGCCAGCAGCTTGGAACAGGGGGCGCCGGATTTT.

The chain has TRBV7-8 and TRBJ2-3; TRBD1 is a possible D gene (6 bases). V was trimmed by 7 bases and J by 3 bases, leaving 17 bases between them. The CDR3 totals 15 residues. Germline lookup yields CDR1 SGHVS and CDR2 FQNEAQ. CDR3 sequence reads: CASTREAQGTDTQYF. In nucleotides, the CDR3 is TGTGCCAGCACCAGAGAGGCCCAGGGGACAGATACGCAGTATTTT.

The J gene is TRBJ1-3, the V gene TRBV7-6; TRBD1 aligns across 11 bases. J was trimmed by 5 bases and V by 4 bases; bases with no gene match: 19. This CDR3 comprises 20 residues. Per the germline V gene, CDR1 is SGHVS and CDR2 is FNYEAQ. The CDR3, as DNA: TGTGCCAGCAGCTCAGAACCTAGGACAGGGGGCAGGGTGGACCGAAACACCATATATTTT. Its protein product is CASSSEPRTGGRVDRNTIYF. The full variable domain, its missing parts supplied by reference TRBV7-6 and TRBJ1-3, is GAGVSQSPRYKVTKRGQDVALRCDPISGHVSLYWYRQALGQGPEFLTYFNYEAQQDKSGLPNDRFSAERPEGSISTLTIQRTEQRDSAMYRCASSSEPRTGGRVDRNTIYFGEGSWLTVV.

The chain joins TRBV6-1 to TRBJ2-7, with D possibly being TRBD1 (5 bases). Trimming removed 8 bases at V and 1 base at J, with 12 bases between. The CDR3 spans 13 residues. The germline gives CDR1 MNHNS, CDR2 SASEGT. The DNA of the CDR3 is TGTGCCAGCGGGATCAGGGTATCCTACGAGCAGTACTTC. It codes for CASGIRVSYEQYF.

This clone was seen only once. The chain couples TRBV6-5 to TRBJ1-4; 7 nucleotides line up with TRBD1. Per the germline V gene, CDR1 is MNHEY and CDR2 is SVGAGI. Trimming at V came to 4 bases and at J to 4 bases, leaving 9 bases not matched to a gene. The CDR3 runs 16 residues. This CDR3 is CASSFLSTGFNEKLFF. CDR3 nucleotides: TGTGCCAGCAGTTTTCTCTCGACAGGGTTTAATGAAAAACTGTTTTTT.

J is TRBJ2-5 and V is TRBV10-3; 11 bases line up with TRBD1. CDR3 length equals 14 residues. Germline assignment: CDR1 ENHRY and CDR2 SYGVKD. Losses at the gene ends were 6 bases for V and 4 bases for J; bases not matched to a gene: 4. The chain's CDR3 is CAIRTDRGPETQYF. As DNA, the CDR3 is TGTGCCATCAGGACGGACAGGGGGCCAGAGACCCAGTACTTC.

The CDR3 nucleotides are TGTGCCAGCAGCTTCTTCACCCCTAATGAAAAACTGTTTTTT. It translates to CASSFFTPNEKLFF. This chain joins TRBV7-9 and TRBJ1-4; D is unclear. CDR1 and CDR2 from the germline V gene are SEHNR and FQNEAQ (reference sequence). The CDR3 has 14 residues. V was cut by 3 bases and J by 3 bases, with 8 bases left in between. The variable domain in full, with the rest retrieved from reference TRBV7-9 and TRBJ1-4, is DTGVSQNPRHKITKRGQNVTFRCDPISEHNRLYWYRQTLGQGPEFLTYFQNEAQLEKSRLLSDRFSAERPKGSFSTLEIQRTEQGDSAMYLCASSFFTPNEKLFFGSGTQLSVL.

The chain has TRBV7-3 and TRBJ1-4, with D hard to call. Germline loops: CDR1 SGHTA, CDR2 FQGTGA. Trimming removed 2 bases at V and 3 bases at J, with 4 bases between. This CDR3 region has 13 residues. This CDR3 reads CASSLSPNEKLFF. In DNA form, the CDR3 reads TGTGCCAGCAGCTTATCGCCTAATGAAAAACTGTTTTTT.

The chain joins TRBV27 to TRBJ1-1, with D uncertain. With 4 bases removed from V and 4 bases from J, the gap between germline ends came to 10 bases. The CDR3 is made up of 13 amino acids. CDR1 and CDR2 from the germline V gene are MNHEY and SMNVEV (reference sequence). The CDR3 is CASSSGWFTEAFF. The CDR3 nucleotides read TGTGCCAGCAGTTCCGGGTGGTTCACTGAAGCTTTCTTT.

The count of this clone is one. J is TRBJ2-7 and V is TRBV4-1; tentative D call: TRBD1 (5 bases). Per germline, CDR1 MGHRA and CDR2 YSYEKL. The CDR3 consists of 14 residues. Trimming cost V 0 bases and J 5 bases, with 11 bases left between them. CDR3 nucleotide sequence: TGCGCCAGCAGCCAAGACAGGGTCTCAAACGAGCAGTACTTC. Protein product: CASSQDRVSNEQYF.

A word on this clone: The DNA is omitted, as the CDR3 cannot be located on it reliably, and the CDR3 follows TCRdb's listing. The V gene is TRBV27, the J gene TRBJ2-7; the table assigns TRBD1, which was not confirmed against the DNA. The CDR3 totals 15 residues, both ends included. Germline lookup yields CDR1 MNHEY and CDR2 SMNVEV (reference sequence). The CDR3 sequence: CASSFGPGAPYEQYF.

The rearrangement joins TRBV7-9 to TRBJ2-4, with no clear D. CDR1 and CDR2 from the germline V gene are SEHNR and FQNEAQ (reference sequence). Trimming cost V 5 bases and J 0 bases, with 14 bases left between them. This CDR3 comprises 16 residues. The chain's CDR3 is CASSPSAYLAKNIQYF. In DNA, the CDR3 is TGTGCCAGCAGCCCCAGTGCATACCTAGCCAAAAACATTCAGTACTTC.